This T cell receptor beta chain is drawn from a study of cytomegalovirus exposure and HLA in healthy donors (TCRdb year 2017). Looking at the study overall: An earlier analysis of roughly 500 of the donors reported over 250 Gb of sequence data and roughly 120 million unique TCR beta sequences obtained from around 180 million T cells. About 330 gigabases of sequencing data and around 85 million unique TCR sequences made up an early release that covered over 550 HLA-typed donors. Among the roughly 430 genotyped donors, about 83% belonged to the genetic ancestry cluster associated with self-reported Caucasian donors. The study aimed to test whether signatures of past pathogen exposure could be identified by cataloging public T cell receptors. The study profiled the T cell repertoires of more than 500 subjects by immunosequencing and related them to cytomegalovirus serostatus. A separate validation cohort of over 95 different subjects was used in addition to the 666-subject first cohort. To predict cytomegalovirus infection status, the study brought together high-throughput TCR immunosequencing, statistical association of individual TCRs with disease status, and machine learning. A later analysis re-analyzed previously published TCR beta repertoires from about 730 donors and added high-resolution HLA genotyping to study TCR occurrence patterns. The later analysis used no new phenotypic data to find candidate immune exposures, relying instead on TCR beta sequences and their occurrence across donors. An earlier analysis of 587 of the donors used high-throughput TCR beta sequencing to judge whether each TCR beta V gene segment behaved as functional or pseudogenic. Alongside the repertoire data, information on donor age, sex, ethnicity and CMV serostatus was compiled. A later genetic analysis used genome-wide SNP genotypes for about 60% of the roughly 670 donors, treating that subset as a discovery cohort. All discovery cohort repertoires had been generated on a single sequencing platform. HLA typing covered class I and class II loci at four-digit resolution. The number of typed donors differed by locus: about 620-640 for A, B, C, DRB1 and DQB1; 522 for DQA1; approximately 600 for DPA1; and around 450 for DPB1. Because of strong linkage in the cohort, roughly five DR-DQ haplotypes were treated as single units for association and clustering. Among some 410 genotyped donors of the cohort, an average of around 240,000 unique TCR beta nucleotide sequences were sequenced per donor, roughly a sixth of them non-productive. Results and caveats for the whole study, not just this receptor: A later analysis found that HLA-associated TCR beta chains were more clonally expanded and had lower generation probabilities than equally common non-associated chains. A group of highly shared sequence variants was considered likely to be a technical artifact of the sequencing pipeline. Assigning TCR associations to individual alleles was difficult when HLA alleles, especially DR and DQ, strongly co-occurred. Some IMGT-functional V segments, including TRBV6-2 and TRBV6-3, could not be told apart with the 87-base-pair reads, so those segments were excluded. In a later analysis, several top co-occurrence clusters were reported to appear linked to parvovirus B19, influenza, CMV and Epstein-Barr virus. In the study, some 160 TCR beta chains were listed as associated with cytomegalovirus. Because HLA typing was unavailable for some donors at each locus, only the typed subset was used in association tests. According to the authors, the approach could potentially be generalized to other disease states and immunological phenotypes. Most CMV-associated TCR beta chains appeared to be HLA-restricted in a later analysis, and the HLA associations seemed to be driven largely by CMV exposure. V-gene and J-gene trimming of TCR beta chains was associated with a missense DCLRE1C variant in a later genetic analysis, and the association was replicated in an independent cohort. In vitro tests confirmed that a few of the cytomegalovirus-associated TCR beta chains recognize cytomegalovirus antigens. The cohort was sequenced for TCR beta chains only, and without alpha or paired-chain data the features that could be detected were limited. A later analysis found that TCR association rates varied across HLA loci, with DRB1 alleles showing the most associated TCRs and HLA-C alleles the fewest. Correlated functional status among segregating V segments might be attributable to linkage disequilibrium, but an unknown experimental factor could not be ruled out. The presence/absence analyses assumed that sequencing depth was roughly uniform across donors, and that assumption may not be true. A further reported finding was that TCR beta sequences accurately predicted the HLA-A and HLA-B alleles for most subjects in the first cohort. The only immune exposure information available for the cohort was CMV serostatus. While some public TCRs were present in many individuals, most TCR sequences turned up only very rarely across donors. Broadly in line with IMGT annotations, most TCR beta V segments showed up in productive rearrangements about 87% or about 30% of the time in an earlier analysis of roughly 590 of the donors. The earlier analysis of some 540 of the donors excluded 15 to 20 rarely observed V segments, including chromosome 9 orphons, because counts were too low. A later analysis associated 17,000 or so TCR beta sequences with specific HLA alleles at a false discovery rate of 0.05. Compared with the roughly 670-donor mean, donors in an Asian-associated ancestry cluster had fewer N-insertions in productive TCRs, according to a later genetic analysis. In both the original and validation cohorts, the classifier was reported to diagnose cytomegalovirus status with high specificity and sensitivity.

To prepare the library, the immunoSEQ multiplex PCR assay was applied. A mixture of 60 forward primers for TCR Vbeta segments and 13 reverse primers for TCR Jbeta segments was used in the multiplex PCR. The CDR3 region of rearranged TCR beta genes was amplified from genomic DNA by a multiplex PCR assay. On the Illumina HiSeq System, the amplified TCR beta libraries were sequenced as 87-base-pair reads. Concerning the study's data processing: Across the 500 to 850 repertoires, a later analysis counted tens of millions of unique TCR beta chains, approximately 12 million of which were shared by at least two donors. To remove PCR and sequencing errors, raw reads were error-corrected and collapsed into unique sequences using a nearest-neighbor algorithm that merged closely related sequences. CDR3 sequences were aligned to IMGT reference sequences to assign V, D and J gene segments. For a sequence to be retained, a match of at least six nucleotides was required to both a V gene segment and a J gene segment. A rearrangement counted as productive if the CDR3 had no stop codons and remained in frame with V and J, and every other rearrangement counted as non-productive. Following IMGT convention, CDR3 was defined as the stretch from the second conserved V-encoded cysteine up to the conserved J-encoded phenylalanine. Sequences without an unambiguous match to a single V gene segment were excluded from the earlier analysis of 450 to 750 of the donors. An earlier analysis of 587 of the donors classified V segments as functional when productive rearrangements were above 56.7% and as segregating when the standard deviation between donors was above 5%. A statistical classification framework was developed to diagnose cytomegalovirus status using the catalog of TCR beta chain sequences. A later analysis assigned V and J genes by comparing TCR nucleotide sequences with IMGT/GENE-DB human TR gene sequences. In a later analysis, CDR3 sequences and most-parsimonious VDJ recombination scenarios were assigned using the TCRdist pipeline. In a later analysis, each TCR beta chain was defined by its CDR3 amino acid sequence together with its V-gene family, and reads lacking a unique V-gene family were excluded. As a way to deal with suspected cross-contamination and a sequencing artifact, a later analysis dropped approximately 590 nucleotide sequences that were highly shared and had low generation probability. In a later analysis, a clonal expansion index for each public chain was calculated from normalized within-repertoire ranks of inferred template counts. In a later analysis, generation probabilities were computed with a VDJ recombination model fitted to out-of-frame rearrangements, and the resulting probabilities were checked against IGoR. Hypergeometric tests were used in a later analysis to score TCR-TCR, TCR-HLA and TCR-CMV co-occurrence, with a repertoire-size bias correction applied to the TCR pairs. In a later analysis, false discovery rates were estimated by permuting HLA or CMV assignments 20 times. In a later analysis, co-occurring TCRs were grouped using DBSCAN, and TCRdist sequence similarity was added for clustering within HLA-allele-positive subsets. Repertoires with fewer than 30,000 or more than 120,000 public chains were left out of co-occurrence clustering, as were about five repertoires with anomalous nucleotide sharing. TCRdb carries this immuneACCESS record with in-frame sequences only. Its versions omit some clonotypes, under half of them owing to an unresolved V gene in the studies checked, with the rest unexplained. The V and J calls and clone size come from that table; D and trimming were worked out from the DNA. In this sample the table shows 82,000 or so clones, roughly 9.1% of which occur a single time. The top ten hold roughly a quarter of the sample.

The sample holds a few counts of this clone. Its recognized antigen is unknown. Per-nucleotide qualities are absent, and no much larger clonotype sits a single base away. Here V drops 4 bases and J drops 6 bases, and the junction holds 10 bases not matched to any gene. CDR1 and CDR2 (SGHNT, YYREEE) derive from the germline V gene (reference sequence). The CDR3 contains 16 residues, cysteine and phenylalanine counted. Just the 48-base CDR3 DNA is kept, in frame starting at base 1. The cohort comprised around 700 healthy bone marrow donors. Cohort members were all nominally healthy when sampled, although unrecorded immune exposures were likely present. The donor was CMV seropositive and was included in the group of approximately 300 seropositive cohort members. A peripheral blood sample was provided by each donor, and peripheral blood mononuclear cells were used for TCR beta sequencing. The Qiagen DNeasy Blood Extraction Kit was used to extract genomic DNA from the blood cell samples.

Sequenced: PBMCs. The source is a man in his sixties in good health and CMV-seropositive. The rearranged segments are TRBV5-4 and TRBJ2-1; 10 of the junction bases match TRBD2. CDR3 reads: CASSPGGAGGVNEQFF. The nucleotide sequence reads as follows: TGTGCCAGCAGCCCGGGAGGAGCGGGGGGGGTCAATGAGCAGTTCTTC.